These 16 T cell receptor beta chains came from one sample sequenced in a study of blood T cell repertoires in COVID-19. The data were produced by immunoSEQ multiplex PCR, yet TCRdb's version contains in-frame clones alone and is incomplete. The table lists tens of thousands of clones, more than 70% of them singletons. Sequenced input: peripheral blood. Receptors originate from a man aged 45-65 years with acute or convalescent COVID-19.

V usage is TRBV9 and J usage is TRBJ2-2; 10 positions match TRBD2. Germline CDR1 and CDR2: SGDLS and YYNGEE. The CDR3 has 18 residues. Unmatched junction bases numbered 7, after V lost 0 bases and J lost 2 bases. CDR3 amino acids: CASSVVRTSGTNTGELFF. The DNA of the CDR3 is TGTGCCAGCAGCGTAGTTAGGACTAGCGGAACCAACACCGGGGAGCTGTTTTTT.

This clone was observed a handful of times. V and J are TRBV12-3 or TRBV12-4 and TRBJ2-4; D is possibly TRBD2 (6 bases). The CDR3 spans 11 residues. V was clipped by 3 bases and J by 11 bases, with 8 bases between them. CDR3 nucleotides: TGTGCCAGCAGTTTGGGGGGATTTCAGTACTTC. Translated, it gives CASSLGGFQYF.

As DNA, the CDR3 is TGTGCCAGCAGCCAAGGGGGGCCGACAGGCCAAGAGACCCAGTACTTC. It encodes CASSQGGPTGQETQYF. The rearrangement links TRBV3-1 (or the pseudogene TRBV3-2) to TRBJ2-5; possibly TRBD1 for D (6 bases). The V gene's germline CDR1 is LGHDT and CDR2 YNNKEL (reference sequence). The CDR3 consists of 16 residues. V lost 1 base, J lost 1 base, and 13 bases lay in between.

This chain joins TRBV7-3 and TRBJ2-1, with no clear D. Germline V gene sequence: CDR1 SGHTA, CDR2 FQGTGA. This CDR3 spans 12 amino acids. The ends were cut back, 0 bases at V and 10 bases at J, with 7 bases in the middle. CDR3 in DNA: TGTGCCAGCAGCTTAACGAATACAGAGCAGTTCTTC. Protein sequence: CASSLTNTEQFF.

This chain links TRBV6-5 with TRBJ1-1; D is ambiguous. The germline gives CDR1 MNHEY, CDR2 SVGAGI. Trimming stripped 0 bases from V and 0 bases from J, with 11 bases between. The CDR3 is made up of 16 amino acids. The CDR3 sequence: CASSYSSGRMNTEAFF. CDR3 DNA sequence: TGTGCCAGCAGTTACTCTTCCGGGAGAATGAACACTGAAGCTTTCTTT.

CDR3 in DNA: TGTGCCAGTAGTATTACAGGGGGCGCCCGGTACGAGCAGTACTTC. Translation: CASSITGGARYEQYF. The V gene is TRBV19, the J gene TRBJ2-7; 9 positions match TRBD1. Losses at the gene ends were 3 bases for V and 4 bases for J; bases not matched to a gene: 7. The V gene's germline CDR1 is LNHDA and CDR2 SQIVND (reference sequence). The CDR3 loop spans 15 amino acids.

The chain is built from TRBV6-1 and TRBJ2-3; 8 positions match TRBD1. The CDR3 is made up of 15 amino acids. The germline V gene has CDR1 MNHNS and CDR2 SASEGT. V shed 1 base, J shed 0 bases, and the junction held 0 bases outside the gene matches. The CDR3 sequence is CASSEGTGSTDTQYF. CDR3 nucleotide sequence: TGTGCCAGCAGTGAAGGGACAGGGAGCACAGATACGCAGTATTTT.

The chain combines TRBV10-2 with TRBJ2-7; tentative D call: TRBD2 (7 bases). The ends were cut back, 8 bases at V and 2 bases at J, with 10 bases in the middle. The CDR3 sequence is 12 residues long. CDR1 is WSHSY, CDR2 SAAADI, per germline. CDR3 region: CASGGGPYEQYF. CDR3 bases: TGCGCCAGCGGGGGGGGCCCCTACGAGCAGTACTTC.

The V gene is TRBV2, the J gene TRBJ2-7; D possibly corresponds to TRBD1 (6 bases). The germline gives CDR1 SNHLY, CDR2 FYNNEI. Trimming stripped 1 base from V and 10 bases from J, with 8 bases between. This CDR3 spans 11 amino acids. CDR3 nucleotide sequence: TGTGCCAGCAGTGAAGAACAGGGACAGTACTTC. It yields the protein CASSEEQGQYF.

The chain recombines TRBV5-6 with TRBJ1-5, with D maybe TRBD1 (5 bases). Germline V gene data show CDR1 as SGHDT and CDR2 as YYEEEE. CDR3 size: 13 residues. The V and J ends lost 0 bases and 15 bases respectively, with 16 bases between them. The CDR3 sequence is CASSLVEGRALHF. DNA for the CDR3: TGTGCCAGCAGCTTGGTTGAGGGGAGGGCTCTGCATTTT.

The V gene is TRBV6-5, the J gene TRBJ1-1; TRBD1 is a possible D gene (5 bases). CDR3 length: 12 amino acids. V lost 4 bases, J lost 6 bases, and 9 bases lay in between. The germline gives CDR1 MNHEY, CDR2 SVGAGI. In nucleotides, the CDR3 is TGTGCCAGCAGTTGGCGGGGGTCTGAAGCTTTCTTT. Residues: CASSWRGSEAFF.

The rearrangement links TRBV12-5 to TRBJ2-3; D might be TRBD2 (5 bases). Trimming left V 6 bases short and J 10 bases short, with 23 bases between. This CDR3 has 15 amino acids. The V gene's germline CDR1 is LGHNT and CDR2 FRNRAP. CDR3 sequence: CASGLLNGGFDAQYF. CDR3 bases: TGTGCTAGTGGGCTCCTTAATGGAGGATTCGATGCGCAGTATTTT.

The chain carries TRBV9 and TRBJ1-4, with D tentatively TRBD1 (5 bases). Trimming left V 0 bases short and J 5 bases short, with 11 bases between. Germline-derived CDR1 and CDR2 are SGDLS and YYNGEE. This CDR3 contains 15 residues. CDR3 coding DNA: TGTGCCAGCAGCGTAGCTGGCGGGGGGAATGAAAAACTGTTTTTT. It yields the protein CASSVAGGGNEKLFF.

The V call is TRBV13, the J call TRBJ2-1; a possible D gene is TRBD2 (5 bases). Germline lookup yields CDR1 PRHDT and CDR2 FYEKMQ (reference sequence). With 5 bases removed from V and 0 bases from J, the gap between germline ends came to 11 bases. This CDR3 is built from 15 residues. This CDR3 is CASSLSGSSYNEQFF. The CDR3 DNA reads as TGTGCCAGCAGCCTAAGCGGCAGCTCCTACAATGAGCAGTTCTTC.

The rearrangement joins TRBV7-2 to TRBJ1-2, with D unresolved. The CDR3 consists of 15 residues. Germline-derived CDR1 and CDR2 are SGHTA and FQGNSA. Trimming took off 2 bases at V and 0 bases at J, with 10 bases between the two ends. CDR3: CASSLSSTTNYGYTF. The CDR3 bases are TGTGCCAGCAGCTTATCCTCTACTACTAACTATGGCTACACCTTC.

This sequence joins TRBV19 and TRBJ2-1; D is perhaps TRBD1 (5 bases). V lost 3 bases and J lost 7, with 22 bases in between. This CDR3 is 17 amino acids long. The germline CDR1 and CDR2 sequences are LNHDA and SQIVND (reference sequence). In nucleotides, the CDR3 is TGTGCCAGTAGTATGGGTAGGGGATCGGCGGTTTGGAATGAGCAGTTCTTC. This sequence encodes CASSMGRGSAVWNEQFF.